A selection of T cell receptor beta chains follows, all from one sample in a study of cytomegalovirus exposure and HLA in healthy donors. The table came from immunoSEQ multiplex PCR; TCRdb's copy has only in-frame clones and leaves some out. Among around 110,000 clones listed, about four fifths were seen once. Sequences were obtained from PBMCs. These receptors were taken from a man aged 25 to 40 in good health and CMV-seropositive. The CDR3 runs from the conserved cysteine through the conserved F or W. D genes are given only for firm matches. The size field is filled for only some rows; it gives once, few, many or a size class.

>TRBJ2-2|TRBV7-3|NA|NA
CASSLSPGVKAGELFF
TGTGCCAGCAGCTTAAGCCCAGGGGTAAAGGCCGGGGAGCTGTTTTTT
>TRBJ1-4|TRBV11-2|few|NA
CASSPSLGTGEKLFF
TGTGCCAGCAGCCCTTCTTTAGGGACTGGTGAAAAACTGTTTTTT
>TRBJ1-1|TRBV6-5|NA|NA
CASLRTVNTEAFF
TGTGCCAGCTTACGGACAGTAAACACTGAAGCTTTCTTT
>TRBJ1-1|TRBV5-5|NA|NA
CASSNPGITEAFF
TGTGCCAGCAGCAACCCAGGGATCACTGAAGCTTTCTTT
>TRBJ2-7|TRBV11-2|NA|NA
CASSLGVRFYEQYF
TGTGCCAGCAGCTTAGGAGTGAGGTTCTACGAGCAGTACTTC
>TRBJ1-3|TRBV6-5|NA|TRBD1
CASSPTGSGNTIYF
TGTGCCAGCAGCCCGACAGGGTCTGGAAACACCATATATTTT
>TRBJ1-5|TRBV6-4|NA|NA
CASAPQGNQPQHF
TGTGCCAGCGCCCCACAGGGCAATCAGCCCCAGCATTTT
>TRBJ1-2|TRBV29-1|NA|NA
CSASRSLEDGYTF
TGCAGCGCCTCCCGGTCCTTGGAGGATGGCTACACCTTC
>TRBJ2-7|TRBV5-4|NA|NA
CASSLGRASPGEQYF
TGTGCCAGCAGCTTGGGGCGGGCTAGCCCGGGCGAGCAGTACTTC
>TRBJ2-3|TRBV5-4|NA|NA
CASSSRTASTDTQYF
TGTGCCAGCAGCTCCCGGACAGCGAGCACAGATACGCAGTATTTT
>TRBJ2-7|TRBV13|few|TRBD1
CASSSGQDPHEQYF
TGTGCCAGCAGTTCCGGACAGGACCCCCACGAGCAGTACTTC
>TRBJ1-1|TRBV4-1|NA|NA
CASSQESVVEAFF
TGCGCCAGCAGCCAAGAGAGCGTTGTTGAAGCTTTCTTT
>TRBJ1-1|TRBV19|once|NA
CASTIGGEPAFF
TGTGCCAGTACCATAGGGGGAGAACCAGCTTTCTTT
>TRBJ1-1|TRBV5-6|NA|NA
CASSFSGVLSGAFF
TGTGCCAGCAGCTTCTCAGGGGTGTTATCAGGAGCTTTCTTT
>TRBJ2-1|TRBV15|NA|TRBD2
CATSSRRLAGGIYEQFF
TGTGCCACCAGCAGCCGGAGACTAGCGGGGGGTATTTATGAGCAGTTCTTC
>TRBJ1-5|TRBV7-9|medium-sized|NA
CASSPVGPGDQPQHF
TGTGCCAGCAGCCCCGTGGGGCCGGGGGATCAGCCCCAGCATTTT
>TRBJ1-3|TRBV2|NA|NA
CASRVSISGNTIYF
TGTGCCAGCAGGGTGAGCATCTCTGGAAACACCATATATTTT
>TRBJ2-6|TRBV7-3|NA|TRBD2
CASSPTSGTSSSGANGLTF
TGTGCCAGCAGCCCCACCTCCGGGACTAGCAGCTCTGGGGCCAACGGCCTGACTTTC
>TRBJ1-1|TRBV6-5|NA|NA
CASSYTAANTEAFF
TGTGCCAGCAGTTACACGGCGGCTAACACTGAAGCTTTCTTT
>TRBJ2-7|TRBV19|few|NA
CASSIIGASYEQYF
TGTGCCAGTAGTATAATTGGAGCCAGCTACGAGCAGTACTTC
>TRBJ1-5|TRBV10-3|NA|NA
CAISENREDQPQHF
TGTGCCATCAGTGAAAACAGGGAAGATCAGCCCCAGCATTTT
>TRBJ1-4|TRBV5-1|NA|NA
CASSFERNEKLFF
TGCGCCAGCAGCTTCGAACGGAATGAAAAACTGTTTTTT
>TRBJ2-1|TRBV4-1|NA|TRBD2
CASSQGVAGGPYEQFF
TGCGCCAGCAGCCAAGGGGTAGCGGGGGGGCCCTATGAGCAGTTCTTC
>TRBJ1-6|TRBV19|NA|TRBD1
CASSKGQGNSPLHF
TGTGCCAGTAGTAAGGGACAGGGGAATTCACCCCTCCACTTT
>TRBJ1-4|TRBV9|NA|NA
CASSARNEKLFF
TGTGCCAGCAGCGCCCGTAATGAAAAACTGTTTTTT